The TCR beta chain described here comes from a study of shared clonotypes between healthy human individuals. Study as a whole: Used for every donor were three CD4 naive, three CD4 memory, two CD8 naive and one CD8 memory plate. Findings of the study overall: The study drew on few donors, limiting represented genetic and exposure-history diversity. Shared clonotypes: approximately 5.3% naive CD4, under 4% naive CD8, over 2% memory CD4, more than 0.3% memory CD8. Incompleteness in sorted-subset sequencing, despite large depth, was shown by rarefaction.

Profiled with immunoSEQ multiplex PCR; TCRdb holds only in-frame clones, not every one. In the table there are 2 million to 2.5 million clones, nearly 97% of which are singletons. Germline values: CDR1 MNHEY, CDR2 SMNVEV (reference sequence). The CDR3 has 15 residues. V shed 5 bases, J shed 2 bases, and the junction held 7 bases outside the gene matches. A word on this clone: Its antigen is not known.

Sequenced: naive CD4+ T cells sorted from blood. Subset meaning: CD45RA+ positively selected. This chain uses TRBV27 with TRBJ2-5; 8 bases map to TRBD1. The sequence was collected from a man between 18 and 29 years old in good health. Written as DNA, the CDR3 is TGTGCCAGCAGTAACACCGGGACAGGACAAGAGACCCAGTACTTC. It encodes CASSNTGTGQETQYF.